These 13 T cell receptor beta chains were all obtained from the same sample, sequenced in a study of blood T cell repertoires in COVID-19. Here immunoSEQ multiplex PCR was the method, and the copy in TCRdb shows in-frame clones only, minus some. This sample yields over 400,000 clones, of which 75% to 90% are seen a single time; about 3.2% belongs to the top ten. Sequencing was done on a sample of peripheral blood. The receptors were sampled from a human donor in a cohort sampled during active COVID-19.

The genes are TRBV5-6 and TRBJ1-6; no firm D call. Germline V gene data show CDR1 as SGHDT and CDR2 as YYEEEE. V lost 4 bases and J 9 bases, leaving 14 bases between the germline ends. The CDR3 is 14 residues long. CDR3 sequence (DNA): TGTGCCAGCAGCGAGGGCGCGCTTCGTTCACCCCTCCACTTT. Its protein is CASSEGALRSPLHF.

This clone was picked up a small number of times. This chain uses TRBV3-1 (or the pseudogene TRBV3-2) with TRBJ2-7; 7 nucleotides align to TRBD2. With 0 bases clipped from V and 5 bases from J, the junction kept 7 bases outside the gene matches. Germline loops: CDR1 LGHDT, CDR2 YNNKEL (reference sequence). This CDR3 spans 15 amino acids. CDR3 sequence reads: CASSQDAGEWNEQYF. Here the CDR3 DNA reads TGTGCCAGCAGCCAAGATGCGGGAGAGTGGAACGAGCAGTACTTC.

This chain joins TRBV24-1 and TRBJ2-3, with 12 bases aligning to TRBD1. Unmatched junction bases numbered 6, after V lost 4 bases and J lost 5 bases. This CDR3 is 16 amino acids long. Per germline, CDR1 KGHDR and CDR2 SFDVKD. The CDR3, as DNA: TGTGCCACCAGTGAACCGGGACAGGGGGCGATAGATACGCAGTATTTT. It yields the protein CATSEPGQGAIDTQYF.

The gene calls are TRBV4-2 and TRBJ2-3, with 8 bases lining up with TRBD2. J was trimmed by 5 bases and V by 2 bases; bases with no gene match: 12. This CDR3 spans 17 amino acids. Germline CDR1 reads LGHNA; CDR2 reads YNFKEQ. The CDR3 protein is CASSQSPAGDGVDTQYF. For the CDR3, the DNA is TGTGCCAGCAGCCAATCACCAGCGGGAGATGGAGTAGATACGCAGTATTTT.

The chain recombines TRBV5-4 with TRBJ1-4; D remains unclear. Germline lookup yields CDR1 SGHNT and CDR2 YYREEE (reference sequence). Trimming cost V 4 bases and J 4 bases, with 11 bases left between them. This CDR3 region has 14 residues. The CDR3 nucleotides are TGTGCCAGCAGCCCTTCGGGTCTTAATGAAAAACTGTTTTTT. Its translation is CASSPSGLNEKLFF.

The chain's CDR3 is CATTGLAGGPCEQFF. The DNA for the CDR3 is TGTGCCACCACCGGACTAGCGGGAGGGCCCTGTGAGCAGTTCTTC. This chain joins TRBV21-1 and TRBJ2-1; the table names TRBD2, a call not compared with the DNA. TRBV21-1 has pseudogene status. The CDR3 has 15 amino acids.

The genes are TRBV12-5 and TRBJ1-5; tentatively, D is TRBD1 (6 bases). CDR1 LGHNT and CDR2 FRNRAP come from the germline V gene. The ends were cut back, 5 bases at V and 4 bases at J, with 12 bases in the middle. The CDR3 loop spans 14 amino acids. CDR3 bases: TGTGCTAGTGGTCCACTAACAGGGAATCAGCCCCAGCATTTT. This encodes CASGPLTGNQPQHF.

The chain joins TRBV7-9 to TRBJ1-2; D perhaps matches TRBD1 (5 bases). This CDR3 has 12 amino acids. Per germline, CDR1 SEHNR and CDR2 FQNEAQ (reference sequence). V lost 5 bases and J 10 bases, leaving 14 bases between the germline ends. The CDR3 DNA sequence: TGTGCCAGCAGCGACAGCCGAAATATCTACACCTTC. Residues: CASSDSRNIYTF. Complete variable domain (other parts from reference TRBV7-9 and TRBJ1-2): DTGVSQNPRHKITKRGQNVTFRCDPISEHNRLYWYRQTLGQGPEFLTYFQNEAQLEKSRLLSDRFSAERPKGSFSTLEIQRTEQGDSAMYLCASSDSRNIYTFGSGTRLTVV.

The chain is built from TRBV5-1 and TRBJ2-2; 16 positions agree with TRBD2. The V gene's germline CDR1 is SGHRS and CDR2 YFSETQ. Losses at the gene ends were 4 bases for V and 7 bases for J; bases not matched to a gene: 10. The CDR3 consists of 18 residues. CDR3 nucleotides: TGCGCCAGCAGCCCGCCGGGACTAGCGGGAGGGCCTAGCGGGGAGCTGTTTTTT. Translated, it gives CASSPPGLAGGPSGELFF. Supplemented by reference TRBV5-1 and TRBJ2-2, the full variable domain reads KAGVTQTPRYLIKTRGQQVTLSCSPISGHRSVSWYQQTPGQGLQFLFEYFSETQRNKGNFPGRFSGRQFSNSRSEMNVSTLELGDSALYLCASSPPGLAGGPSGELFFGEGSRLTVL.

V usage is TRBV18 and J usage is TRBJ1-2, with D perhaps TRBD1 (6 bases). The CDR3 is made up of 14 amino acids. V was clipped by 6 bases and J by 0 bases, with 11 bases between them. Germline V CDR1 and CDR2: KGHSH, LQKENI. The CDR3, as DNA: TGTGCCAGCTCTGGACAGCAGGCTAACTATGGCTACACCTTC. Amino acid sequence: CASSGQQANYGYTF.

The V gene is TRBV10-3, the J gene TRBJ1-5, with TRBD1 matching over 10 bases. Trimming cost V 5 bases and J 2 bases; bases outside gene matches: 18. The CDR3 sequence is 20 residues long. The germline V gene encodes CDR1 ENHRY and CDR2 SYGVKD. This CDR3 reads CAISNQPGQGPLQGNQPQHF. CDR3 DNA: TGTGCCATCAGTAATCAACCGGGACAGGGGCCACTTCAGGGCAATCAGCCCCAGCATTTT.

The chain couples TRBV19 to TRBJ1-5; D is perhaps TRBD1 (5 bases). Germline V gene data show CDR1 as LNHDA and CDR2 as SQIVND (reference sequence). Trimming shortened V by 8 bases and J by 7 bases, and 18 bases separated the two germline ends. This CDR3 is built from 14 residues. In nucleotides, the CDR3 is TGTGCCAGTTGGGGTGGATACTGGGGCCAGCCCCAGCATTTT. It yields the protein CASWGGYWGQPQHF.

This chain uses TRBV4-2 with TRBJ2-7; 8 positions match TRBD2. There are 13 residues in the CDR3. Germline CDR1 is LGHNA and CDR2 is YNFKEQ. Germline trimming cut 0 bases from V and 6 bases from J; bases unmatched to any gene: 1. The CDR3 DNA is TGTGCCAGCAGCCAAGAAAGCGGGGGCGAGCAGTACTTC. Translated, it gives CASSQESGGEQYF.